This T cell receptor (beta chain) appears in the sequencing data of a study of blood T cell repertoires in COVID-19. Study-wide background: The United States, Italy and Spain supplied acute and convalescent COVID-19 samples. From T cells, B-cell-depleted T cells, or PBMCs came the material, which was cDNA or gDNA.

Original methodology: Amplification from reference gene primers served as the basis for estimated nucleated cell counts. The protocol was immunoSEQ multiplex PCR, while the TCRdb copy is restricted to in-frame clones and leaves out a portion. That table furnishes V, J and clone size, whereas the DNA furnished D and trimming. Counted here are about 280,000 clones, nearly 90% occurring once; the ten biggest clones make up just under 9.5%. The CDR3 covers 15 residues. V was trimmed by 9 bases and J by 2 bases, leaving 16 bases between them. Germline loops: CDR1 KGHDR, CDR2 SFDVKD. The TCR sequence derives from a man between 18 and 35 years old with active or convalescent COVID-19. Specimen: peripheral blood. This chain joins TRBV24-1 and TRBJ1-5; tentatively, D is TRBD1 (5 bases). CDR3 in amino acids: CATQRAGDGNQPQHF. DNA of the CDR3: TGTGCCACCCAGCGTGCGGGGGATGGCAATCAGCCCCAGCATTTT.